This T cell receptor beta chain was documented in a study of blood T cell repertoires in COVID-19. Turning to the study itself: Whether acute or convalescent, the COVID-19 samples came from the United States, Italy and Spain. T cells, B-cell-depleted T cells, or PBMCs provided the cDNA or gDNA that served as material.

Original processing notes: Amplification of reference gene primers provided the estimated nucleated cell counts. The assay was immunoSEQ multiplex PCR, and TCRdb's table has in-frame clones only and misses some. V, J and clone size are those of that table, while D and trimming were read from the DNA. The table records about 160,000 clones, over 80% of them present only once. CDR3 length equals 14 residues. V was shortened by 2 bases and J by 1 base, with 8 bases between the two germline ends. Germline CDR1 LNHDA, CDR2 SQIVND (reference sequence). This clone came up a few times. This receptor was taken from a woman aged 80 or over with active or convalescent COVID-19. Sequencing was done on a sample of peripheral blood. This rearrangement joins TRBV19 to TRBJ1-2, with unresolved D. The CDR3 is CASSIQSNNYGYTF. CDR3 nucleotide sequence: TGTGCCAGTAGTATACAGTCAAATAACTATGGCTACACCTTC.